This TCR beta chain was sequenced during a study of OX40 agonist ivuxolimab in advanced cancers. For context, the study as a whole: The costimulatory receptor OX40 (CD134) was targeted by ivuxolimab, a fully human IgG2 agonistic monoclonal antibody. Intravenous ivuxolimab was administered to patients every 2 weeks at six dose levels: 0.01, 0.1, 0.3, 1.5, 3 and 10 mg/kg. Of the approximately 50 dose-escalation patients, hepatocellular carcinoma was present in about 20, melanoma in roughly 15, renal cell carcinoma in 9 and head and neck cancer in 9. In the dose-escalation cohort, 70% to 85% of patients were male, and the mean age was approximately 60 years with a range of roughly 20 to 79. Prior anti-PD-1, anti-PD-L1 or anti-CTLA-4 therapy was permitted, and about two fifths of dose-escalation patients had received checkpoint inhibitors. Partial responses occurred in three dose-escalation patients: two with cutaneous melanoma and one with hepatocellular carcinoma. The purpose of peripheral TCRbeta sequencing was to test whether ivuxolimab changed TCR sequence diversity and led to clonal T-cell expansion. The paper describes the monotherapy dose-escalation part (N of about 52 patients) of the phase I trial of ivuxolimab. Beyond this particular receptor, the publication reports: Low levels of normalized T-cell clonal expansion were also seen in some patients who did not respond. In the 0.1-3.0 mg/kg groups, partial responders had among the lowest normalized peripheral clonal expansion, particularly in CD8+ T cells. After ivuxolimab, CD8+ T cells had more expanded clones than CD4+ T cells on average. At doses from 0.1 to 3.0 mg/kg, clonal expansion was seen in both CD4+ and CD8+ blood T cells between baseline and week 6. The antigen specificity of the peripheral T cells that underwent clonal expansion was not determined.

As regards this clone: Its binding antigen is unknown. Qualities for individual bases were not recorded, and no much larger clone is one base off.

Genomic DNA was extracted from sorted cells for sequencing of the TCRbeta CDR3 region. The immunoSEQ Assay was used for sequencing of TCRbeta CDR3 regions. As stored in TCRdb, this immuneACCESS dataset retains in-frame rearrangements with V and J assigned. A fraction of the clones does not appear; measured against another copy, unresolved V genes explain less than half of the discrepancy, and the remainder lacks a known reason. The sample table holds just under 7,000 clones, of which 65% to 80% were seen once. Of the sample, approximately 40% falls within the top ten clones. Patients with a history of autoimmune disease or receiving systemic immunosuppression were excluded from the trial. Peripheral blood for TCR sequencing was collected from all dose cohorts at baseline, on cycle 4 day 1, and on cycle 7 day 1. The samples were drawn from a first-in-human, open-label, multicenter phase I dose-escalation trial of ivuxolimab. Adults with locally advanced or metastatic melanoma, renal cell carcinoma, hepatocellular carcinoma or head and neck squamous cell carcinoma were enrolled in the trial. Before TCR sequencing, CD4+ and CD8+ T cells were separately sorted from peripheral blood.

The sequenced sample was CD4+ or CD8+ T cells sorted from blood, obtained in a trial of the OX40 agonist ivuxolimab. The receptor was isolated from an adult with an advanced solid tumor such as melanoma, head and neck, liver or kidney cancer.

CDR3 reads: CASSPDSGRGETQYF. Here is the DNA: TGCGCCAGCAGCCCCGATAGCGGGAGGGGAGAGACCCAGTACTTC. This chain joins TRBV4-3 to TRBJ2-5; 11 central nucleotides agree with TRBD2. From the cysteine through the phenylalanine, the CDR3 covers 15 amino acids. Here the CDR3 DNA is all that survives: 45 bases in frame from base 1. The V end gives up 4 bases and the J end 4 bases, leaving 5 bases in the junction not matched to a gene. CDR1 LGHNA and CDR2 YSLEER are derived from the germline V gene.